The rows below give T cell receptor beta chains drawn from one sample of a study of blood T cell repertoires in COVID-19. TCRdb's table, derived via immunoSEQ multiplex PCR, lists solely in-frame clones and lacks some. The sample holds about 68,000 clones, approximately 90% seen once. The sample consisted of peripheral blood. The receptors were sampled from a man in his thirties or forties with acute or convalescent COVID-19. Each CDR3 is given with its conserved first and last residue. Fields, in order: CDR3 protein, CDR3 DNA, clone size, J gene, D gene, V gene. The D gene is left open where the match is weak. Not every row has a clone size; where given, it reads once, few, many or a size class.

CASSPRDSGNTIYF	TGTGCCAGCAGCCCACGGGACTCTGGAAACACCATATATTTT	-	TRBJ1-3	-	TRBV3-1/TRBV3-2
CASSLRGPYEQYF	TGTGCCAGCAGCTTGCGGGGTCCCTACGAGCAGTACTTC	-	TRBJ2-7	-	TRBV5-5
CASSTKGDASSYNSPLHF	TGTGCCAGTAGCACGAAGGGGGACGCCAGCTCCTATAATTCACCCCTCCACTTT	-	TRBJ1-6	-	TRBV19
CASSLAPGQSNEKLFF	TGTGCCAGCAGCTTAGCGCCGGGACAGAGTAATGAAAAACTGTTTTTT	-	TRBJ1-4	TRBD1	TRBV7-2
CASRDRGLQGYTF	TGTGCCAGCAGAGACAGGGGGCTGCAGGGCTACACCTTC	-	TRBJ1-2	TRBD1	TRBV7-2
CASSVGGSGYTF	TGTGCCAGCAGCGTGGGAGGGAGTGGCTACACCTTC	few	TRBJ1-2	-	TRBV9
CASSLESPAQGGEKLFF	TGTGCCAGCAGCTTAGAGTCTCCGGCACAGGGAGGGGAAAAACTGTTTTTT	few	TRBJ1-4	-	TRBV7-9
CASSLYTQETQYF	TGCGCCAGCAGTCTATACACGCAAGAGACCCAGTACTTC	-	TRBJ2-5	-	TRBV23-1
CASSTRTGYNQPQHF	TGTGCCAGCAGCACACGGACAGGCTACAATCAGCCCCAGCATTTT	-	TRBJ1-5	TRBD1	TRBV7-9
CASSGTGSGAYEQYF	TGTGCCAGCAGTGGAACCGGGTCGGGAGCCTACGAGCAGTACTTC	-	TRBJ2-7	-	TRBV2
CASSRGGGNQPQHF	TGTGCCAGCAGTCGGGGGGGAGGTAATCAGCCCCAGCATTTT	-	TRBJ1-5	-	TRBV28
CASSQENREGYTF	TGTGCCAGCAGCCAAGAAAATAGAGAAGGCTACACCTTC	-	TRBJ1-2	-	TRBV3-1/TRBV3-2
CASSLLAGNEQFF	TGTGCCAGCAGCTTACTAGCGGGTAATGAGCAGTTCTTC	-	TRBJ2-1	TRBD2	TRBV7-6
CASSLYDRGLDTQYF	TGTGCCAGCAGCCTATACGACAGGGGGCTGGATACGCAGTATTTT	-	TRBJ2-3	TRBD1	TRBV4-2
CASSKGGTAQETQYF	TGTGCCAGCAGCAAAGGTGGGACAGCCCAAGAGACCCAGTACTTC	-	TRBJ2-5	-	TRBV21-1
CASSPPTGATQYF	TGTGCCAGCAGCCCACCCACAGGGGCTACGCAGTATTTT	once	TRBJ2-3	TRBD1	TRBV5-6
CAISYRGLTGELFF	TGTGCCATCAGCTACAGGGGACTCACCGGGGAGCTGTTTTTT	few	TRBJ2-2	-	TRBV10-3
CSVRAGSSYNEQFF	TGCAGCGTTCGAGCCGGGAGCTCCTACAATGAGCAGTTCTTC	-	TRBJ2-1	-	TRBV29-1
CASERNYGYTF	TGTGCCAGTGAGCGGAACTATGGCTACACCTTC	-	TRBJ1-2	-	TRBV19
CASSPGANEKLFF	TGTGCCAGCAGTCCCGGAGCTAATGAAAAACTGTTTTTT	once	TRBJ1-4	-	TRBV28
CASSLWTNTAYEQYF	TGTGCCAGCAGTTTATGGACAAACACCGCCTACGAGCAGTACTTC	-	TRBJ2-7	-	TRBV28
CASYVLCARNYEQYF	TGTGCCAGCTACGTATTGTGTGCGCGGAACTACGAGCAGTACTTC	-	TRBJ2-7	-	TRBV9
CASSLEWQENTGELFF	TGTGCCAGCAGCTTAGAGTGGCAGGAAAACACCGGGGAGCTGTTTTTT	once	TRBJ2-2	-	TRBV11-2
CASSFGGGINQPQHF	TGTGCCAGCAGCTTCGGCGGCGGAATCAATCAGCCCCAGCATTTT	-	TRBJ1-5	-	TRBV7-9
CASSTQGGRNEAFF	TGTGCCAGCAGTACGCAGGGGGGTCGGAATGAAGCTTTCTTT	-	TRBJ1-1	TRBD1	TRBV2
CASRKLSGGNEKLFF	TGTGCCAGCCGCAAACTAAGCGGCGGAAATGAAAAACTGTTTTTT	-	TRBJ1-4	-	TRBV7-9
CASSKVGPTSGRAEQFF	TGTGCCAGCAGCAAAGTGGGGCCGACTAGCGGGAGGGCTGAGCAGTTCTTC	-	TRBJ2-1	-	TRBV21-1
CASSYSSKDIKDRVNQPQHF	TGTGCCAGCAGTTACTCGAGTAAGGATATCAAGGACAGGGTAAATCAGCCCCAGCATTTT	-	TRBJ1-5	TRBD1	TRBV6-2/TRBV6-3
CASSLARSNSPLHF	TGTGCCAGCAGCTTAGCGCGGAGTAATTCACCCCTCCACTTT	-	TRBJ1-6	-	TRBV7-2
CASISDRKNTEAFF	TGTGCCAGTATTAGTGACAGGAAGAACACTGAAGCTTTCTTT	once	TRBJ1-1	-	TRBV19
CASSLENRGSAFF	TGTGCCAGCAGCTTAGAAAACAGGGGCTCAGCTTTCTTT	-	TRBJ1-1	TRBD1	TRBV7-2
CASSLAASGSTDTQYF	TGTGCCAGCAGCTTAGCCGCTAGCGGGTCCACAGATACGCAGTATTTT	-	TRBJ2-3	TRBD2	TRBV7-2
CASRRPGAAQYF	TGTGCCAGCAGGCGACCGGGAGCGGCGCAGTATTTT	-	TRBJ2-3	-	TRBV6-5
CASTESARTAGNTIYF	TGTGCCAGTACTGAATCAGCCCGGACAGCTGGAAACACCATATATTTT	-	TRBJ1-3	-	TRBV6-1
CASRLSGGHYEQYF	TGTGCCAGCAGATTATCGGGAGGACACTACGAGCAGTACTTC	-	TRBJ2-7	TRBD2	TRBV28
CASSLTLNTEAFF	TGTGCCAGCAGTTTAACTCTGAACACTGAAGCTTTCTTT	few	TRBJ1-1	-	TRBV28
CASSELAGRGSEAFF	TGCGCCAGCAGTGAGCTGGCAGGGAGGGGCTCTGAAGCTTTCTTT	-	TRBJ1-1	-	TRBV10-2
CASRHGTTYSNQPQHF	TGTGCCAGCAGACACGGGACAACGTATAGCAATCAGCCCCAGCATTTT	-	TRBJ1-5	-	TRBV28
CASSAWDTGLETQYF	TGTGCCAGCAGCGCCTGGGACACTGGATTGGAGACCCAGTACTTC	-	TRBJ2-5	-	TRBV9
CASSVGLVQETQYF	TGTGCCAGCAGCGTAGGACTAGTACAAGAGACCCAGTACTTC	-	TRBJ2-5	-	TRBV9
CASSEVSLADKTQYF	TGTGCCAGCAGTGAAGTGTCTTTGGCCGATAAGACCCAGTACTTC	-	TRBJ2-5	-	TRBV2
CASSIGVIAFF	TGTGCCAGTAGTATTGGAGTGATAGCTTTCTTT	-	TRBJ1-1	-	TRBV19
CAISEEEGTNNEQFF	TGTGCCATCAGTGAGGAGGAGGGGACTAACAATGAGCAGTTCTTC	-	TRBJ2-1	TRBD2	TRBV10-3
CASSVGRGYGYTF	TGTGCCAGCAGCGTAGGACGGGGCTATGGCTACACCTTC	-	TRBJ1-2	-	TRBV9
CAISGGLGGLSTDTQYF	TGTGCCATCAGCGGTGGTCTAGGGGGTCTCAGCACAGATACGCAGTATTTT	-	TRBJ2-3	-	TRBV10-3